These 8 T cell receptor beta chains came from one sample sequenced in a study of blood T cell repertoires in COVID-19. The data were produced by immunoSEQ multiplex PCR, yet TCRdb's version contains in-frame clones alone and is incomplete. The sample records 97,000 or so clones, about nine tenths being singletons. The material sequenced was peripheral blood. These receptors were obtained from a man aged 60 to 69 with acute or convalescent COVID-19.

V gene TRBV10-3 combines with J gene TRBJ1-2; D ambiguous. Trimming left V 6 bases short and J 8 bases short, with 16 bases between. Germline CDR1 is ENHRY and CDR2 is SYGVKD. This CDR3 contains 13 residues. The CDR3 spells CAISNRETTGYTF. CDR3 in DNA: TGTGCCATCAGCAACCGGGAAACAACCGGCTACACCTTC.

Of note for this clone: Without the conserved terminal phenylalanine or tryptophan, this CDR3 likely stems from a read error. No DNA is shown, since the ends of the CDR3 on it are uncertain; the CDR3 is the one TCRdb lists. The CDR3 sequence: CASSETWGQTLSWI. The V call is TRBV6-1, the J call TRBJ2-7; TRBD1 reflects the table's D call only, with no check against the DNA. Germline V gene lookup returns CDR1 MNHNS and CDR2 SASEGT. The CDR3 length equals 14 residues, ends included.

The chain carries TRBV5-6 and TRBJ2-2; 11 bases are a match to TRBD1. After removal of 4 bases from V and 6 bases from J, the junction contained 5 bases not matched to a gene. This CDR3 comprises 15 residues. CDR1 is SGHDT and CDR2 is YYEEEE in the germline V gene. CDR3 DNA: TGTGCCAGCAGCCGCCTGGGACAGGGGGCCGGGGAGCTGTTTTTT. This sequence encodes CASSRLGQGAGELFF.

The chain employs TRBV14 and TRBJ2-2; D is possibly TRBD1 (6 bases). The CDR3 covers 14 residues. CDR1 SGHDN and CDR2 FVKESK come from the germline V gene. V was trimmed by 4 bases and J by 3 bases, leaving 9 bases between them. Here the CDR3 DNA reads TGTGCCAGCAGCCGAGGACAGCACACCGGGGAGCTGTTTTTT. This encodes CASSRGQHTGELFF.

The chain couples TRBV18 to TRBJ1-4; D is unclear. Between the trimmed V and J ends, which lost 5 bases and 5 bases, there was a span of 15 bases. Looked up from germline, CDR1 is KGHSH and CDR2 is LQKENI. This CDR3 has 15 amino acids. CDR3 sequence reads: CASSITTESNEKLFF. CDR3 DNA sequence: TGTGCCAGCTCAATTACAACAGAATCCAATGAAAAACTGTTTTTT.

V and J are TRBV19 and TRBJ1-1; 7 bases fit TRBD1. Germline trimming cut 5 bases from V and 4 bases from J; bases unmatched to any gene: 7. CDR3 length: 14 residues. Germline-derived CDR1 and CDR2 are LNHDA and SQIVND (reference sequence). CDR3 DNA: TGTGCCAGTAGTCCCAGGGCAGGGGGCACTGAAGCTTTCTTT. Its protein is CASSPRAGGTEAFF.

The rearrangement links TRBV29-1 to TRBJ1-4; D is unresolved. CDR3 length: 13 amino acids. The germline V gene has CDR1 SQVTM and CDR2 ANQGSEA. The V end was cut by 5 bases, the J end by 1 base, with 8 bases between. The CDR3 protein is CSVYIRTNEKLFF. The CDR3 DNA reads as TGCAGCGTTTACATTCGAACTAATGAAAAACTGTTTTTT. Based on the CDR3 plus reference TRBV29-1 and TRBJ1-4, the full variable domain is SAVISQKPSRDICQRGTSLTIQCQVDSQVTMMFWYRQQPGQSLTLIATANQGSEATYESGFVIDKFPISRPNLTFSTLTVSNMSPEDSSIYLCSVYIRTNEKLFFGSGTQLSVL.

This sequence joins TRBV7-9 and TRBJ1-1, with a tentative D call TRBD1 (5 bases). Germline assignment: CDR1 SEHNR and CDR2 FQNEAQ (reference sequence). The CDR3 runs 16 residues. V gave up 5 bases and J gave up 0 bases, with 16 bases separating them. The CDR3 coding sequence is TGTGCCAGCAGCCCCCAGGGTAGAAACTTGAACACTGAAGCTTTCTTT. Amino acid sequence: CASSPQGRNLNTEAFF.